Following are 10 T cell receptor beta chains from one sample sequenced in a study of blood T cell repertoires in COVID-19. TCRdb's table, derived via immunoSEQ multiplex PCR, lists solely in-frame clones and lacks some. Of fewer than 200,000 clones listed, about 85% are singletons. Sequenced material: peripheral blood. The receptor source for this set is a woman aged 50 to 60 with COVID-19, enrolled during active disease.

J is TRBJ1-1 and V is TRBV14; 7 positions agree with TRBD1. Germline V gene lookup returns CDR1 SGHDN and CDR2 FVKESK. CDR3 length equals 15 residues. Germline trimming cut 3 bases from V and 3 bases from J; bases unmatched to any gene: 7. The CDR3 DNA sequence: TGTGCCAGCAGCCAGCTACAGGGGCTAGACACTGAAGCTTTCTTT. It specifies CASSQLQGLDTEAFF.

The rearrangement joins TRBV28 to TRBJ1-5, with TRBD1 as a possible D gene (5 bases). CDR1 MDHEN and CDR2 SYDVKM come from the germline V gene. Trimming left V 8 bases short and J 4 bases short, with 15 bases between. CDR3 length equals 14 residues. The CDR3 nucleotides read TGTGCCAGCCATACGTACCAGGGAAATCAGCCCCAGCATTTT. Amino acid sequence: CASHTYQGNQPQHF.

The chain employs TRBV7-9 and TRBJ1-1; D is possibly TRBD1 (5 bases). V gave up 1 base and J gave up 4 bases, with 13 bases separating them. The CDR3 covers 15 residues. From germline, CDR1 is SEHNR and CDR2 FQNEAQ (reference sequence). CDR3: CASSLVGGEGTEAFF. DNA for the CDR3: TGTGCCAGCAGCTTAGTTGGGGGGGAAGGCACTGAAGCTTTCTTT.

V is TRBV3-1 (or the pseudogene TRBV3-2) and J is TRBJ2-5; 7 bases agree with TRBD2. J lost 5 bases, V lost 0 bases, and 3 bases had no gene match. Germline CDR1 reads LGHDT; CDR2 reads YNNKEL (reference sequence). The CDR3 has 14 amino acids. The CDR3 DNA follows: TGTGCCAGCAGCCAAGACCTAGCGGCGGAGACCCAGTACTTC. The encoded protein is CASSQDLAAETQYF.

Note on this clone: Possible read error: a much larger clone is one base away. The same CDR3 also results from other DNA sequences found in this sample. CDR3 amino acids: CASSSGQGSTEAFF. The DNA of the CDR3 is TGTGCCAGCAGCTCTGGACAGGGAAGCACTGAAGCTTTCTTT. V and J are TRBV11-2 and TRBJ1-1; 8 bases agree with TRBD1. Trimming took 4 bases from V and 4 from J; bases not matched to a gene: 5. The CDR3 has 14 amino acids. CDR1 and CDR2 from the germline V gene are SGHAT and FQNNGV.

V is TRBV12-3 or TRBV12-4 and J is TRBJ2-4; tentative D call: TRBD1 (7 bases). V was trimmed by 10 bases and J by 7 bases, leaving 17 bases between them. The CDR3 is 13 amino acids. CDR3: CATTLAGGNIQYF. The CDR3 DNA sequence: TGTGCCACCACGTTGGCAGGGGGGAACATTCAGTACTTC.

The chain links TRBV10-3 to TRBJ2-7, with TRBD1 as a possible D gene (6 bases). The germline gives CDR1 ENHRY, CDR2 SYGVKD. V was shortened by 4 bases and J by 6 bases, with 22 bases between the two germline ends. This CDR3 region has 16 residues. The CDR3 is CAISGDTEGVQGEQYF. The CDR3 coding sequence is TGTGCCATCAGTGGGGACACTGAAGGGGTGCAGGGCGAGCAGTACTTC.

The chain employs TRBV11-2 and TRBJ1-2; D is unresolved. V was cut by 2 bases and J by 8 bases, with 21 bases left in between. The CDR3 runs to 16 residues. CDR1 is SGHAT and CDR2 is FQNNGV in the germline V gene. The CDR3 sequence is CASSLNRGWRLSGYTF. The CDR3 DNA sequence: TGTGCCAGCAGCTTAAATCGCGGGTGGCGATTATCAGGCTACACCTTC.

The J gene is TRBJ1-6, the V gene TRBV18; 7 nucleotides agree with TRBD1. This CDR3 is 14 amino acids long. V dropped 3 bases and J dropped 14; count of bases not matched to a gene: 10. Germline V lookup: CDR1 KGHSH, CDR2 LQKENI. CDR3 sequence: CASSPRDSREALHF. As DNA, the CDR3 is TGTGCCAGCTCACCGCGGGACAGTCGAGAAGCCCTCCACTTT.

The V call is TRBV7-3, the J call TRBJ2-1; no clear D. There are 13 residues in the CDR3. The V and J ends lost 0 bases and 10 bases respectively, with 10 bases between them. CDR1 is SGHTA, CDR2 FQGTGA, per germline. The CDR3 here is CASSLTVPGEQFF. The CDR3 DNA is TGTGCCAGCAGCTTAACGGTTCCCGGGGAGCAGTTCTTC.